These T cell receptor beta chains were read from a single sample in a study of blood T cell repertoires in COVID-19. Here immunoSEQ multiplex PCR was the method, and the copy in TCRdb shows in-frame clones only, minus some. The data hold about 120,000 clones, with 85% observed a single time. The sample comprised peripheral blood. Receptors were obtained from a man at least 80 years old with acute or convalescent COVID-19. The CDR3 runs from the conserved cysteine through the conserved F or W. The D gene is left open where the match is weak. Expanded clones get a size class; other rows say once, few or many, or leave the size out.

>TRBJ1-2|TRBV19|NA|NA
TGTGCCAGTACGCCTCAGGGGAACTATGGCTACACCTTC
CASTPQGNYGYTF
>TRBJ1-3|TRBV18|NA|NA
TGTGCCAGCTCACCGGGCGTACAAGGCACCATATATTTT
CASSPGVQGTIYF
>TRBJ2-7|TRBV15|TRBD1|NA
TGTGCCACCAGCAGAGCCGGGACAGGGCTATCCTACGAGCAGTACTTC
CATSRAGTGLSYEQYF
>TRBJ1-2|TRBV2|NA|once
TGTGCCAGCAGTGACCAGGGTCCTTACTATGGCTACACCTTC
CASSDQGPYYGYTF
>TRBJ2-7|TRBV3-1/TRBV3-2|NA|NA
TGTGCCAGCAGCCAAGGAGGTTTAGGAGAGCAGTACTTC
CASSQGGLGEQYF
>TRBJ1-3|TRBV18|NA|NA
TGTGCCAGCTCACCAAGCTTGGGCCTCACGTTGGGAAACACCATATATTTT
CASSPSLGLTLGNTIYF
>TRBJ1-2|TRBV4-1|TRBD1|NA
TGCGCCAGCAGCCCGGGACAGGCTTATGGCTACACCTTC
CASSPGQAYGYTF
>TRBJ2-3|TRBV6-2/TRBV6-3|TRBD2|NA
TGTGCCAGCAGTTACACTAGCGGGAGAGGATCTAGACCTAGCACAGATACGCAGTATTTT
CASSYTSGRGSRPSTDTQYF
>TRBJ2-7|TRBV7-5|NA|NA
TGTGTCAGAAGCTTAAGACTAGCGGGGGACCTCTACGAGCAGTACTTC
CVRSLRLAGDLYEQYF
>TRBJ1-2|TRBV2|NA|NA
TGTGCCAGCAGTGATCCCCAGTGGAACTATGGCTACACCTTC
CASSDPQWNYGYTF
>TRBJ2-3|TRBV11-2|TRBD1|NA
TGTGCCAGCAGCTCGGGACAGAGGAATGGAGATACGCAGTATTTT
CASSSGQRNGDTQYF
>TRBJ2-1|TRBV5-4|TRBD2|NA
TGTGCCAGCAGCTTGAGAGTAGCGGGAGGTAGTAGATCCTACAATGAGCAGTTCTTC
CASSLRVAGGSRSYNEQFF
>TRBJ1-2|TRBV18|NA|NA
TGTGCCAGCTCACCACCGGAACAGGCCAACACCTTC
CASSPPEQANTF
>TRBJ2-1|TRBV19|TRBD2|NA
TGTGCCAGTAGTATAGGGGAGCGGGGGGGTCTCCTGTACCAGTTCTTC
CASSIGERGGLLYQFF
>TRBJ1-5|TRBV20-1|NA|NA
TGCAGTGCTAGTAAGGGGAACCAGCCCCAGCATTTT
CSASKGNQPQHF
>TRBJ2-3|TRBV11-3|NA|once
TGTGCCAGCAGCTTAGGCGGGACCCTCACAGATACGCAGTATTTT
CASSLGGTLTDTQYF
>TRBJ2-7|TRBV19|TRBD1|NA
TGTGCCAGTAGAGCGCCCGGGACAGGGGGCTTCGGCGAGCAGTACTTC
CASRAPGTGGFGEQYF
>TRBJ1-2|TRBV5-5|TRBD1|NA
TGTGCCAGCAGCTTGGTTGGACAGGGGCGCGGCTACACCTTC
CASSLVGQGRGYTF
>TRBJ1-2|TRBV28|TRBD1|NA
TGTGCCAGCAGTTCGCTAGCTTCCGGGACAGGGATCTATGGCTACACCTTC
CASSSLASGTGIYGYTF
>TRBJ2-7|TRBV11-2|TRBD2|NA
TGTGCCAGCAGCGTCGGGGCTAGCGGGAGTTACGAGCAGTACTTC
CASSVGASGSYEQYF
>TRBJ1-1|TRBV6-1|NA|once
TGTGCCAGCAGTGAAACCCAGGGGCTAGAAGCTTTCTTT
CASSETQGLEAFF
>TRBJ1-2|TRBV7-3|NA|NA
TGTGCCAGCAGCCCAGGGCCAACTGGAAGCTACACCTTC
CASSPGPTGSYTF
>TRBJ2-2|TRBV5-1|TRBD2|NA
TGCGCCAGCAGCTTGAAGATAGCGGGAGACACCGGGGAGCTGTTTTTT
CASSLKIAGDTGELFF
>TRBJ2-2|TRBV5-1|TRBD1|NA
TGCGCCAGCAGCTTGGAGGCAGGGGGATCCACCGGGGAGCTGTTTTTT
CASSLEAGGSTGELFF